This record looks at one TCR beta chain sequence and its context. These data come from a study of T cell changes during pregnancy in multiple sclerosis. Profiled with immunoSEQ multiplex PCR; TCRdb holds only in-frame clones, not every one. The sample carries about 79,000 clones, around 93% recorded once. This CDR3 has 17 residues. Germline V gives CDR1 SGHTA, CDR2 FQGTGA. The V and J ends lost 5 bases and 2 bases, in that order; junction bases with no gene match: 8. The sample here was peripheral blood, taken in the second trimester of pregnancy. The chain has TRBV7-3 and TRBJ2-1, with 11 bases aligning to TRBD1. The receptor was isolated from a female donor in good health, enrolled as a control in a pregnancy study. The CDR3 DNA reads as TGTGCCAGCAGCGGGACAGGGGGTTTGGGTCCCTACAATGAGCAGTTCTTC. This codes for CASSGTGGLGPYNEQFF.